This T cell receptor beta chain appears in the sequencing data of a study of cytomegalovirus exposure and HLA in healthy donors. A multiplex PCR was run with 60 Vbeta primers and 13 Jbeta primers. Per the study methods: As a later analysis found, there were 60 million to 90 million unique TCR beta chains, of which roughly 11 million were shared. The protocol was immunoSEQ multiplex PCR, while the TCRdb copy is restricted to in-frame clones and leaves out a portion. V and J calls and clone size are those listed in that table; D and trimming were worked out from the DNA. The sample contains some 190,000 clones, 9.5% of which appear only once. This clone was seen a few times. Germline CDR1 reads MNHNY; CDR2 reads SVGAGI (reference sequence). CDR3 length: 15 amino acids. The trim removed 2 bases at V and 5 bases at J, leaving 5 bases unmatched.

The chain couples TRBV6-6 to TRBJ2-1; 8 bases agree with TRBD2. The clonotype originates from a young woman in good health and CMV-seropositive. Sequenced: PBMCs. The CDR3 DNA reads TGTGCCAGCAGTTACAAACGGGAGGGCAACAATGAGCAGTTCTTC. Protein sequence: CASSYKREGNNEQFF.